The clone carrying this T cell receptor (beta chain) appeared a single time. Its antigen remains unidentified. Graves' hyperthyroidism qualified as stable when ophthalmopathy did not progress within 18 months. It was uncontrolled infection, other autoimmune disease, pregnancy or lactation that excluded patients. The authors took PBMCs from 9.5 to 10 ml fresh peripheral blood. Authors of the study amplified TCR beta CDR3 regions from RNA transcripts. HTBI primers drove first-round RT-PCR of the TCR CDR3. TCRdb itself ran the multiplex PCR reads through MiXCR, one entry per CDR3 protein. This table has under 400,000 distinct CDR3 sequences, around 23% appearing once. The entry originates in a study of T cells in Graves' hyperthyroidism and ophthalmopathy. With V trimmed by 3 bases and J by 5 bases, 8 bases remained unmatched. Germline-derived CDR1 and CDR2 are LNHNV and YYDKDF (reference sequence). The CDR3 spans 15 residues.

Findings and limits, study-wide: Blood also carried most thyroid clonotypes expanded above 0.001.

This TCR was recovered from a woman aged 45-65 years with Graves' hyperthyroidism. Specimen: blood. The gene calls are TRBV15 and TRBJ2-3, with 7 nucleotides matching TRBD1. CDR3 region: CATSRSRGLGDTQYF. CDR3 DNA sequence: TGTGCCACCAGCAGGTCCAGGGGGTTGGGAGATACGCAGTATTTT.